These T cell receptor beta chains were read from a single sample in a study of T cells in Graves' hyperthyroidism and ophthalmopathy. In TCRdb, the multiplex PCR reads were re-called with MiXCR into one record per CDR3 protein. The sample shows more than 350,000 distinct CDR3 sequences, roughly 15% of them seen only once. Input material: blood. The receptors come from an older woman with Graves' ophthalmopathy. Both conserved end residues are part of each CDR3. Not all rows give a size; the values are once, few, many and, for expanded clones, a class.

TRBV3-1	many	CASSQWTSRDTQYF
TRBV30	many	CAWKGGRRSYEQYF
TRBV28	many	CASSLRRGRETQYF
TRBV28	many	CASSPGQGVHTQYF
TRBV30	many	CAWNGGTQNTGELFF
TRBV20-1	-	CSARSPGGGIPQHF
TRBV7-9	-	CASSPLTGRETQYF
TRBV20-1	many	CSARGGAWEPPKTQYF
TRBV10-3	-	CAISSDRVGDEQFF
TRBV7-2	many	CASSATGTPNYGYTF